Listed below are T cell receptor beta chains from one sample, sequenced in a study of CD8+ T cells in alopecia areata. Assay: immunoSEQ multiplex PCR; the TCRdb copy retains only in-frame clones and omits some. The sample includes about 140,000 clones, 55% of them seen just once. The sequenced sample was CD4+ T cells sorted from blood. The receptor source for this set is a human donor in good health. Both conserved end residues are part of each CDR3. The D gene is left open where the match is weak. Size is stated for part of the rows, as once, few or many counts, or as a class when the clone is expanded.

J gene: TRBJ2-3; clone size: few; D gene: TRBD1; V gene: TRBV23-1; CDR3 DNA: TGCGCCAGCGGACGGAGTGGGACAGGGCCGGATACGCAGTATTTT; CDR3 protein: CASGRSGTGPDTQYF
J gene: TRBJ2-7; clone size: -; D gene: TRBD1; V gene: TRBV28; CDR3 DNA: TGTGCCAGCAGTTTTGAATGGACAGGGGCGACCTACGAGCAGTACTTC; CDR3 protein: CASSFEWTGATYEQYF
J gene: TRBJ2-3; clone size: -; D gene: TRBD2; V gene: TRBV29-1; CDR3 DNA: TGCAGCGGCGAACGAGCGGGAGGCACAGATACGCAGTATTTT; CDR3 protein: CSGERAGGTDTQYF
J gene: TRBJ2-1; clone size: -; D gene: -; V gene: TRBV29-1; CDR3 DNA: TGCAGCGTTGAACGGGGGCTTTCCTACAATGAGCAGTTCTTC; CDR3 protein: CSVERGLSYNEQFF
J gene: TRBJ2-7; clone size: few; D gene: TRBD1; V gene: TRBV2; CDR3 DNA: TGTGCCAGCCTTAGGACAGGGGGTTCCTACGAGCAGTACTTC; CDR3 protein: CASLRTGGSYEQYF
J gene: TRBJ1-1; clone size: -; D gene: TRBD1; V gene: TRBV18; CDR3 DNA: TGTGCCAGCTCACGGGGACAGGCTATGAACACTGAAGCTTTCTTT; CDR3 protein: CASSRGQAMNTEAFF
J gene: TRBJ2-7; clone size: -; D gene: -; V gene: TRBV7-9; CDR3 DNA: TGTGCCAGCAGCTTAACGGGGGACTACGAGCAGTACTTC; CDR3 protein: CASSLTGDYEQYF
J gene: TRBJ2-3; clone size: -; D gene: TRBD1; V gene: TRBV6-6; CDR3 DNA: TGTGCCAGCAGCGGGGGGACAGGGGGCTTAGTAGATACGCAGTATTTT; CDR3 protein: CASSGGTGGLVDTQYF
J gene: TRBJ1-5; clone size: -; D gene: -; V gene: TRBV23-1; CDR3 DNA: TGCGCCAGCAGTCAGTCACTGGGGGCCAGCAATCAGCCCCAGCATTTT; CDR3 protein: CASSQSLGASNQPQHF
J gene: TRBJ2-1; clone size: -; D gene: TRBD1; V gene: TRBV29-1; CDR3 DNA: TGCAGCGTTGACGGACAGGGCACCTACAATGAGCAGTTCTTC; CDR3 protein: CSVDGQGTYNEQFF
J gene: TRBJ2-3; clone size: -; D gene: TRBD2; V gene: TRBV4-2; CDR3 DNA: TGTGCCAGCAGTCTAACGGGGACTAGCGGAGGTACAGATACGCAGTATTTT; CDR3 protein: CASSLTGTSGGTDTQYF
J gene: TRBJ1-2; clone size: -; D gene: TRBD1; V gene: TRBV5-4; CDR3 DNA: TGTGCCAGCAGCTTCCAGGGGACAGGGAACTATGGCTACACCTTC; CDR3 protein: CASSFQGTGNYGYTF
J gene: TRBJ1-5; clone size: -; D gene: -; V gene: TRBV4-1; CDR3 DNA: TGCGCCAGCAGCCAAGGGAGGGCACAGCCCCAGCATTTT; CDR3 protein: CASSQGRAQPQHF
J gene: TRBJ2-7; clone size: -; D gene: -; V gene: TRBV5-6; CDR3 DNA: TGTGCCAGCAGCGGGGACCACGAGCAGTACTTC; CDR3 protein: CASSGDHEQYF
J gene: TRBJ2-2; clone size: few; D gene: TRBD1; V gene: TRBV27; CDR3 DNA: TGTGCCAGCAGTTTGCGGACAGGGTTCACCGGGGAGCTGTTTTTT; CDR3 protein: CASSLRTGFTGELFF
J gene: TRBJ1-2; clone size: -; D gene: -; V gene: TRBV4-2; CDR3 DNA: TGTGCCAGCAGCCAAGATGTCCGGCGTGGCTACACCTTC; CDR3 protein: CASSQDVRRGYTF
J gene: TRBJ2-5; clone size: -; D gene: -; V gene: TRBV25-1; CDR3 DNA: TGTGCCAGCAGAGGAGGGCCGGGGGAGACCCAGTACTTC; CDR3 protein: CASRGGPGETQYF
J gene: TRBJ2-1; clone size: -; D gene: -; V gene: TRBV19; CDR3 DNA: TGTGCCAGTAGTACCATGAGGTTGCATGAGCAGTTCTTC; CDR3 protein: CASSTMRLHEQFF
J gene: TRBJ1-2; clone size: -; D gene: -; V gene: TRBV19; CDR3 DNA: TGTGCCAGTACCAAGGCAGGGTACAGGGAGGGGAACTATGGCTACACCTTC; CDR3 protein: CASTKAGYREGNYGYTF
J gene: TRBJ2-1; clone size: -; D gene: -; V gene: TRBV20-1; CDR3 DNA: TGCAGTGCTGAAGAGTTCTATGAGCAGTTCTTC; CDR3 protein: CSAEEFYEQFF
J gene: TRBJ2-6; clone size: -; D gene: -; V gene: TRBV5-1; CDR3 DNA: TGCGCCAGCAGCTTGGTGGCCTCCGGGGCCAACGTCCTGACTTTC; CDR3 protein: CASSLVASGANVLTF
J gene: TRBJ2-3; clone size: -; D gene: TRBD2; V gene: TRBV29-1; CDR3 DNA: TGCACCACAACTAGCGGAACTAGCACAGATACGCAGTATTTT; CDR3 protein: CTTTSGTSTDTQYF
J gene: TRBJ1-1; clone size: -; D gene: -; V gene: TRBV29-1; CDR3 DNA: TGCAGCGTTGAGCTGCCTGCCATGAACACTGAAGCTTTCTTT; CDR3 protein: CSVELPAMNTEAFF
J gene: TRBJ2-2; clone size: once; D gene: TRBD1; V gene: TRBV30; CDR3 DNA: TGTGCCTGGAGTTGGACAGGGTCTGCCGGGGAGCTGTTTTTT; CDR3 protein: CAWSWTGSAGELFF
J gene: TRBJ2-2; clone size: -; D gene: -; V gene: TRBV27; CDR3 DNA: TGTGCCAGCAGTTTAGCGACAGCGAACACCGGGGAGCTGTTTTTT; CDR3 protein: CASSLATANTGELFF
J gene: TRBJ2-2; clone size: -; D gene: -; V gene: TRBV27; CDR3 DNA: TGTGCCAGCAGATTCAACAGGGAGGGCGGGGAGCTGTTTTTT; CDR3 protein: CASRFNREGGELFF
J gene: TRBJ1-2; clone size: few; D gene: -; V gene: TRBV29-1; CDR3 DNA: TGCAGCGTTGAAGATCTGAGACGGCGAGACTATGGCTACACCTTC; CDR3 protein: CSVEDLRRRDYGYTF
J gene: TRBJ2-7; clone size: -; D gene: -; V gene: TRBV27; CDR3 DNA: TGTGCCAGCAGCCCTCGATCAGGGGATTTCTCCTACGAGCAGTACTTC; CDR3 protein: CASSPRSGDFSYEQYF
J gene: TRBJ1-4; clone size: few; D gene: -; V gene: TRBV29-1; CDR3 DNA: TGCAGCGTTGAATCGCCTGGGGGGGCTGTTGAAAAACTGTTTTTT; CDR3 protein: CSVESPGGAVEKLFF
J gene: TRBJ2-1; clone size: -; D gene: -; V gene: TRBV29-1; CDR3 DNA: TGCAGCGCCCAAGGGGCATTAGGTCCCCATGAGCAGTTCTTC; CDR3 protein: CSAQGALGPHEQFF
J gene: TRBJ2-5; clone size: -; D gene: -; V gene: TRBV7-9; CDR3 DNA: TGTGCCACTCAGGGGCTGCAAGAGACCCAGTACTTC; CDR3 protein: CATQGLQETQYF
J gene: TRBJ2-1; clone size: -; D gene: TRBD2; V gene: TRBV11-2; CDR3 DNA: TGTGCCAGCAGCCCAGTAGCGGGCCAGGGAAGTTACAATGAGCAGTTCTTC; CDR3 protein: CASSPVAGQGSYNEQFF
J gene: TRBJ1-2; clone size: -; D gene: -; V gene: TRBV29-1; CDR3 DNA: TGCAGCGTGGGCAAGTCTAACTATGGCTACACCTTC; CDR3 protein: CSVGKSNYGYTF
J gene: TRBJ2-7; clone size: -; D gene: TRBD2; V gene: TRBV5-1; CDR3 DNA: TGCGCCAGCAGCTTGGCCACTAGCGGCTACGAGCAGTACTTC; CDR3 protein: CASSLATSGYEQYF
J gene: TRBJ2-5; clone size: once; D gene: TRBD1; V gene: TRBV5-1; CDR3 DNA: TGCGCCAGCAGCGCTGGAGGGGACAGGGCAGAGACCCAGTACTTC; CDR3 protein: CASSAGGDRAETQYF
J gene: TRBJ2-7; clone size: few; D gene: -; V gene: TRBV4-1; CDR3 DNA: TGCGCCAGCAGCCAAGTAGGAAACAGGGAGTACGAGCAGTACTTC; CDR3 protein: CASSQVGNREYEQYF
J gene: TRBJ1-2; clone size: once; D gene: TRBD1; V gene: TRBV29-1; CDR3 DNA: TGCAGCGTAAGAGATACAGGGGCCTCAGGCTACACCTTC; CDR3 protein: CSVRDTGASGYTF
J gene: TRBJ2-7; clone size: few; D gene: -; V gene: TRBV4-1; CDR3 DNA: TGCGCCAGCAGCTTCCGGACGTCAGCCTACGAGCAGTACTTC; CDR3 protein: CASSFRTSAYEQYF
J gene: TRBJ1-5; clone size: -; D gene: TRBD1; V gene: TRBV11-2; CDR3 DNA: TGTGCCAGCAGCCCCACAGGGGGTCTCAATCAGCCCCAGCATTTT; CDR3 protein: CASSPTGGLNQPQHF
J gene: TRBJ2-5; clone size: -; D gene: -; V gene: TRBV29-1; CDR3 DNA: TGCAGCGTAAGGGACTTCCAAGAGACCCAGTACTTC; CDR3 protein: CSVRDFQETQYF
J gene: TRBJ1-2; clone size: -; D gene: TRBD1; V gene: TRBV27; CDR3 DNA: TGTGCCAGCGGATTCCAACAGGGGGGCGGCTACACCTTC; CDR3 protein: CASGFQQGGGYTF
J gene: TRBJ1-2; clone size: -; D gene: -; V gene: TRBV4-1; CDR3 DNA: TGCGCCAGCAGCACAGGACCTTCGCGTGGCTACACCTTC; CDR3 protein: CASSTGPSRGYTF